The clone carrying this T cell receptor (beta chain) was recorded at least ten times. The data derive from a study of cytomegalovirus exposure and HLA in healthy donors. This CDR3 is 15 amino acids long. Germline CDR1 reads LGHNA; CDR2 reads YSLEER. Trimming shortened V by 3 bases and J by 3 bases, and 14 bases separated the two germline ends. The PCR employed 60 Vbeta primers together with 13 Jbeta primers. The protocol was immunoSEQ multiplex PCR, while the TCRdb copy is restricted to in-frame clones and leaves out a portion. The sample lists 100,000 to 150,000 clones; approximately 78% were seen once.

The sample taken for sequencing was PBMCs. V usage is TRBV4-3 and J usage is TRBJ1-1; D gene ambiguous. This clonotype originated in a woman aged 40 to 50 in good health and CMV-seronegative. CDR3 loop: CASSHKAGEYTEAFF. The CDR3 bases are TGCGCCAGCAGCCATAAAGCAGGCGAATACACTGAAGCTTTCTTT.